The entry below describes one TCR beta chain. Original methodology: Reference gene primer amplification in the assay estimated nucleated cell counts. TCRdb's copy holds only in-frame clones and misses some; the assay was immunoSEQ multiplex PCR. The V and J calls and clone size were taken over from that table, and D and trimming were inferred from the DNA. The top ten clones hold 59% of a sample with 35,000 to 45,000 clones, about 82% of them seen once. This CDR3 is 13 amino acids long. Germline CDR1 reads SGDLS; CDR2 reads YYNGEE. The V end was cut by 2 bases, the J end by 7 bases, with 10 bases between. These data come from a study of blood T cell repertoires in COVID-19. As for the study in general: Acute-phase and convalescent COVID-19 samples originated in the United States, Italy and Spain. T cells, B-cell-depleted T cells, or PBMCs provided the cDNA or gDNA that served as material.

This clonotype was obtained from a man between 70 and 80 years old with acute or convalescent COVID-19. This chain connects TRBV9 to TRBJ1-3, with D possibly being TRBD1 (5 bases). Sequenced input: peripheral blood. This CDR3 reads CASSVGGVNTIYF. CDR3 nucleotides: TGTGCCAGCAGCGTGGGAGGGGTCAACACCATATATTTT.